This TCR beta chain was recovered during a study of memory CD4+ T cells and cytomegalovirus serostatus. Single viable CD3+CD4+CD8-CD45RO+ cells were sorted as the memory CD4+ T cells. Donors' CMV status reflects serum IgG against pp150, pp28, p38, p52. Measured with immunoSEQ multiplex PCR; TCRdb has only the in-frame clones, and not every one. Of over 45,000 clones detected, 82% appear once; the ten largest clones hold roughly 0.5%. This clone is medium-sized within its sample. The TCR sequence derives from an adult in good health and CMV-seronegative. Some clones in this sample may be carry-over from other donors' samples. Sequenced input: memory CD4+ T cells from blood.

CDR3 in amino acids: CASSSGVWRNSPLHF. Written as DNA, the CDR3 is TGTGCCAGCAGCTCAGGGGTTTGGCGGAATTCACCCCTCCACTTT. V and J are TRBV7-2 and TRBJ1-6; a weak D match, TRBD1 (6 bases). The CDR3 runs 15 residues. Between the trimmed V and J ends, which lost 4 bases and 7 bases, there was a span of 14 bases. Per germline, CDR1 SGHTA and CDR2 FQGNSA.